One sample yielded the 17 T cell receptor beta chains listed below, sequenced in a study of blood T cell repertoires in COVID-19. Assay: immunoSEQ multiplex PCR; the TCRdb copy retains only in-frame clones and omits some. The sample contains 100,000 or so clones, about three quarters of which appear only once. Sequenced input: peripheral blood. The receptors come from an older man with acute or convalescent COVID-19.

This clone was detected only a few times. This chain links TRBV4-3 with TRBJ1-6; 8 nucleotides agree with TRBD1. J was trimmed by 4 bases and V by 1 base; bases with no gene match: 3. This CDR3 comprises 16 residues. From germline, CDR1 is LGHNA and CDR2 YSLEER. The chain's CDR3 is CASSQGGQGYNSPLHF. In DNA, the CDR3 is TGCGCCAGCAGCCAAGGCGGACAGGGATATAATTCACCCCTCCACTTT.

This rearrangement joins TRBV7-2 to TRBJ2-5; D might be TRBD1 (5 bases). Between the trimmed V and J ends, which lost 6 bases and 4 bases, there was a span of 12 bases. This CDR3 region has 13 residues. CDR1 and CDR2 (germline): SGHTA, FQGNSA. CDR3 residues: CASSLGLVETQYF. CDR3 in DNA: TGTGCCAGCAGTTTGGGGCTGGTAGAGACCCAGTACTTC.

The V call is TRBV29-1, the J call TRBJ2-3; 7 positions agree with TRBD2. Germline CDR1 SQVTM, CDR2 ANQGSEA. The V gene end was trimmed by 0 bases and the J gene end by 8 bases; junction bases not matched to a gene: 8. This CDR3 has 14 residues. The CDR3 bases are TGCAGCGTTGAAGATAGCCTAGCGGACCGTACGCAGTATTTT. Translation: CSVEDSLADRTQYF.

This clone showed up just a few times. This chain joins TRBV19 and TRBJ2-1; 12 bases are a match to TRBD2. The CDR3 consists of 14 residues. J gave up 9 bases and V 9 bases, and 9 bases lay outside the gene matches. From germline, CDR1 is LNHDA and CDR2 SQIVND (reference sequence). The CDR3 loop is CASRASSGRAEQFF. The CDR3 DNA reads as TGTGCCAGCCGGGCGTCTAGCGGGAGGGCTGAGCAGTTCTTC.

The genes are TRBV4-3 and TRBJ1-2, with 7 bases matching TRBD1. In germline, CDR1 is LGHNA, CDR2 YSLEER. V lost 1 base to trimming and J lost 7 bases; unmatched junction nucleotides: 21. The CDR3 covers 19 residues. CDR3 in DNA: TGCGCCAGCAGCCAAGGGGTAATTGTGACGGACAGGCCGGCGGGTGGCTACACCTTC. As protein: CASSQGVIVTDRPAGGYTF.

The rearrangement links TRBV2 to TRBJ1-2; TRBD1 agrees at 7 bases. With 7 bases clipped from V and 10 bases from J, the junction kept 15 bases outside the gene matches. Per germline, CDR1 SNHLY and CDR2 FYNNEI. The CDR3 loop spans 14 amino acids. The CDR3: CASTSVGRTGDYTF. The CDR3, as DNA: TGTGCCAGCACCTCCGTTGGACGCACAGGGGACTACACCTTC. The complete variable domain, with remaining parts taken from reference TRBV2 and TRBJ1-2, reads EPEVTQTPSHQVTQMGQEVILRCVPISNHLYFYWYRQILGQKVEFLVSFYNNEISEKSEIFDDQFSVERPDGSNFTLKIRSTKLEDSAMYFCASTSVGRTGDYTFGSGTRLTVV.

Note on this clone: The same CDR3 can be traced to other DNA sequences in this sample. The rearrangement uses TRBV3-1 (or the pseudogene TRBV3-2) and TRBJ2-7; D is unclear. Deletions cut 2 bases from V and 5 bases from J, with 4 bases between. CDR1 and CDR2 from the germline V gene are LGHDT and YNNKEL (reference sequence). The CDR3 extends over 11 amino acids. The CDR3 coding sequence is TGTGCCAGCAGCCAACGGGACGAGCAGTACTTC. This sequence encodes CASSQRDEQYF.

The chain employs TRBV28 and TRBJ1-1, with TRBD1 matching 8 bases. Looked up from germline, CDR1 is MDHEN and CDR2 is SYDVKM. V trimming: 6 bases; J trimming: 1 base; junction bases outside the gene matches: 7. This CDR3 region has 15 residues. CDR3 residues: CASRKTGGENTEAFF. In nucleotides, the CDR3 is TGTGCCAGCAGAAAAACAGGGGGAGAGAACACTGAAGCTTTCTTT.

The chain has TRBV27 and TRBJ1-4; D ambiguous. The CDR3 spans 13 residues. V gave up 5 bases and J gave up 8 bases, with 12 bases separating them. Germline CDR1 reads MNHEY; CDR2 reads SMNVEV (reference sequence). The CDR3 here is CASSPPTGEKLFF. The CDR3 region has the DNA TGTGCCAGCAGTCCCCCGACGGGGGAAAAACTGTTTTTT.

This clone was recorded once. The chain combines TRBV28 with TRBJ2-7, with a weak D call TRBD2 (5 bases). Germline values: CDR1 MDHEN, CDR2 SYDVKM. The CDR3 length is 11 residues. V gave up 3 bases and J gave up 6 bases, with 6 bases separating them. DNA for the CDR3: TGTGCCAGCAGTTTCGAGGGCGAGCAGTACTTC. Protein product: CASSFEGEQYF.

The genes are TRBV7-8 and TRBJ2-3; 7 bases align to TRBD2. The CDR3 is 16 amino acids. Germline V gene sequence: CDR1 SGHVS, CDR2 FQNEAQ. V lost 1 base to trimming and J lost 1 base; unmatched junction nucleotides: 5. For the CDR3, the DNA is TGTGCCAGCAGCTTAGTACGCGGACTAGGCACAGATACGCAGTATTTT. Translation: CASSLVRGLGTDTQYF. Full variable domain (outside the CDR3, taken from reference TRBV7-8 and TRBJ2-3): GAGVSQSPRYKVAKRGQDVALRCDPISGHVSLFWYQQALGQGPEFLTYFQNEAQLDKSGLPSDRFFAERPEGSVSTLKIQRTQQEDSAVYLCASSLVRGLGTDTQYFGPGTRLTVL.

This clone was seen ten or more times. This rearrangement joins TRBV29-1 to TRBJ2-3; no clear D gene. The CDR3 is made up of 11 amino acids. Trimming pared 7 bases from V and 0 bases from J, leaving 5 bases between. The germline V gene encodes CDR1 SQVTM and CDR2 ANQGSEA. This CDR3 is CSGDSTDTQYF. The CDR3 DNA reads TGCAGCGGAGATAGCACAGATACGCAGTATTTT.

The CDR3 protein is CASLGRGQGHEQFF. As DNA, the CDR3 is TGTGCCAGCCTCGGGCGGGGACAGGGTCATGAGCAGTTCTTC. J is TRBJ2-1 and V is TRBV6-5, with TRBD1 matching over 9 bases. This CDR3 spans 14 amino acids. Germline V gene data show CDR1 as MNHEY and CDR2 as SVGAGI. The ends lost 8 bases at V and 8 bases at J; junction bases unmatched: 10.

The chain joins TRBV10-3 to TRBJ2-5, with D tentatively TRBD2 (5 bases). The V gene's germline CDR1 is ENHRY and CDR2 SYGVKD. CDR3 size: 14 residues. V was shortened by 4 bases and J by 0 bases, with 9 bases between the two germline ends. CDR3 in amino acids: CAISVQRNQETQYF. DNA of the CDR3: TGTGCCATCAGTGTGCAGCGGAACCAAGAGACCCAGTACTTC.

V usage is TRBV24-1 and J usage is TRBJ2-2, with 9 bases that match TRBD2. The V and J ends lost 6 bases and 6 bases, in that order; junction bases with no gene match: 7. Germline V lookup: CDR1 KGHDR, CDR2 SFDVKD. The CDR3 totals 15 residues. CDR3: CATSRASGDSGELFF. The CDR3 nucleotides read TGTGCCACCAGTCGGGCTAGCGGGGACTCCGGGGAGCTGTTTTTT.

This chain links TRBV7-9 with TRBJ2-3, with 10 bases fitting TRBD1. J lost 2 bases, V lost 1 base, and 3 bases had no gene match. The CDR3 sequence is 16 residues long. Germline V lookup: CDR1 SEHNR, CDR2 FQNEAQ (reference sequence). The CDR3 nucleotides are TGTGCCAGCAGCTTAGGGGACAGGGGCCTCACAGATACGCAGTATTTT. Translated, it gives CASSLGDRGLTDTQYF.

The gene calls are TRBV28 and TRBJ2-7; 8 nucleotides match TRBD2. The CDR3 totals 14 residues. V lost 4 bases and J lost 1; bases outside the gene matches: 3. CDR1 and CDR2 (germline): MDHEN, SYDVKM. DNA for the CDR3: TGTGCCAGCAGTTGGGCGGGAGGATCCTACGAGCAGTACTTC. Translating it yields CASSWAGGSYEQYF. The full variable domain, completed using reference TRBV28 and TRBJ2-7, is DVKVTQSSRYLVKRTGEKVFLECVQDMDHENMFWYRQDPGLGLRLIYFSYDVKMKEKGDIPEGYSVSREKKERFSLILESASTNQTSMYLCASSWAGGSYEQYFGPGTRLTVT.